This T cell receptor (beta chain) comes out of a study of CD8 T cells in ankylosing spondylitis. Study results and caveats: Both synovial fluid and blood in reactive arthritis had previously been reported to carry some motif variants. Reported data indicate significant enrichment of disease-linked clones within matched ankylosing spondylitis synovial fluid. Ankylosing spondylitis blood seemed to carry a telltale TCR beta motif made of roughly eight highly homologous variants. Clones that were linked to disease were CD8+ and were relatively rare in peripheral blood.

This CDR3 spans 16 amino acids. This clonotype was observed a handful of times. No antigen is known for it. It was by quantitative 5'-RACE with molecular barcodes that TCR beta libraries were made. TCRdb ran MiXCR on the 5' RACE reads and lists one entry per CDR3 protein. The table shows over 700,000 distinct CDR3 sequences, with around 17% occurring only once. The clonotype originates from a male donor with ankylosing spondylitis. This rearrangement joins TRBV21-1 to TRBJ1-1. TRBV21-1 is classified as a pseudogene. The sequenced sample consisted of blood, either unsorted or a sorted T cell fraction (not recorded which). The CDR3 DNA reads TGTGCCAGCAGCAAAGTACCGTTTAAAGTTAGCACTGAAGCTTTCTTT. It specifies CASSKVPFKVSTEAFF.